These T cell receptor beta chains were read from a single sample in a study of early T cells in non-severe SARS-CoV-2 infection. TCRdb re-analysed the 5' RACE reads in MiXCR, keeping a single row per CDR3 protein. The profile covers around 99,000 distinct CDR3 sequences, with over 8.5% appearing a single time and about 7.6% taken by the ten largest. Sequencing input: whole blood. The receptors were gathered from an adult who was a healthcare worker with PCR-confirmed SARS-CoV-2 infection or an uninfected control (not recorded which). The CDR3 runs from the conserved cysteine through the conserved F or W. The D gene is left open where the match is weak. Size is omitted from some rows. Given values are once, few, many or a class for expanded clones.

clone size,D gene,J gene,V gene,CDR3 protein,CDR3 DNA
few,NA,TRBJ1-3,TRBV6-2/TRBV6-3,CASSYSRGTIYF,TGTGCCAGCAGTTACTCGAGGGGGACCATATATTTT
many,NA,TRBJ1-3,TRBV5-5,CASSLAVDHTIYF,TGTGCCAGCAGCTTGGCCGTGGACCACACCATATATTTT
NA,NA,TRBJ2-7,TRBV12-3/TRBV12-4,CASSPAVNEQYF,TGTGCCAGCAGCCCCGCCGTAAACGAGCAGTACTTC
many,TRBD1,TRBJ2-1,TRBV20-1,CNGAAQGADGEQFF,TGCAACGGGGCCGCGCAGGGGGCAGATGGTGAGCAGTTCTTC
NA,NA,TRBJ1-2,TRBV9,CASSVEAVANYGYTF,TGTGCCAGCAGCGTAGAGGCAGTCGCGAACTATGGCTACACCTTC
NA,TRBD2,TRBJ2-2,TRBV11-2,CASSFSELAGNTGELFF,TGTGCCAGCAGCTTTTCCGAACTAGCGGGTAACACCGGGGAGCTGTTTTTT
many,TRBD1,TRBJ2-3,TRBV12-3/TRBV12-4,CASSPGDRANSPGTQYF,TGTGCCAGCAGTCCGGGGGACAGGGCAAATTCTCCTGGTACGCAGTATTTT
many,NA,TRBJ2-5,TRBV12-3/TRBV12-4,CASKPPSAQETQYF,TGTGCCAGCAAACCGCCTAGCGCGCAAGAGACCCAGTACTTC
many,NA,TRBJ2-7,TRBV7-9,CASSWDGGPYEQYF,TGTGCCAGCAGCTGGGACGGGGGGCCCTACGAGCAGTACTTC
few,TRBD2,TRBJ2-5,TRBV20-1,CSSTVRGSSAGTQYF,TGCAGTTCCACAGTCCGCGGGAGCTCAGCAGGGACCCAGTACTTC